This T cell receptor (beta chain) derives from a study of T-cell reconstitution after alpha-beta-depleted transplantation in children (dated by TCRdb to 2016 to 2017). Study-wide context: Using TCR repertoire profiling, the study quantitatively followed how T-cell immune reconstitution unfolded in children after TCRalphabeta/CD19-depleted allogeneic hematopoietic cell transplantation.

To prepare the library, PCR was applied. Reads for this sample came from an Illumina HiSeq 2500. Molecular barcoding was employed in the preparation of TCR libraries, with unique molecular identifiers being used to normalize TCRbeta repertoire quantification. Through fastp at Q25 and MiXCR, TCRdb rebuilt clones from the public reads, retaining in-frame beta chains. For every CDR3 protein sequence, its rows merge into one entry that carries the most common genes and DNA. The sample includes 900,000 or so distinct CDR3 sequences, with around 15% observed a single time. Of the sample, around 5% is held by the ten largest clones. Notes on this clonotype: It lacks a known antigen. Base qualities are missing; no much larger clone stands one base away.

From cysteine to phenylalanine, the CDR3 is 14 amino acids long. The CDR3 DNA has 42 bases and is translated from base 1. Reading the germline V gene (reference sequence) gives CDR1 SEHNR and CDR2 FQNEAQ. At the junction V is shortened by 5 bases and J by 3 bases, with 11 bases in between. The treatment or condition label on this specimen signifies: allogeneic hematopoietic cell transplantation with graft depleted of TCRalphabeta T cells and CD19 B cells. The children who served as transplant recipients had been given grafts of TCRalphabeta/CD19-depleted allogeneic hematopoietic cells. Findings and caveats that apply to the study as a whole: The frequencies of hyperexpanded clones fell over the following months, and after one year, T-cell counts and TCRbeta diversity were mostly attributed to newly produced T cells. About two months after transplant, the apparently early recovery of alphabetaT-cell counts reportedly depended on just several hundred clones that had expanded rapidly and came from non-depleted graft cells. In some patients, high TCRbeta diversity at day 60 was attributed to recipient T cells and intrathymic progenitors that had survived conditioning.

Material: PBMCs, mostly from graft donor cells, obtained 360 days after TCRalphabeta/CD19-depleted stem cell transplant. The chain couples TRBV7-9 to TRBJ1-5; a confident D gene designation cannot be given. The TCR comes from a male patient between 10 and 17 years old who had a stem cell transplant for acute lymphoblastic leukemia, so the T cells may come from the graft donor. The encoded CDR3 is CASSPWSHNQPQHF. The sequenced DNA is TGTGCCAGCAGCCCATGGTCGCACAATCAGCCCCAGCATTTT.